This TCR beta chain was recovered during a study of T cells in tumors after PD-1 blockade (dated by TCRdb to about 2019). In the study overall: Patients with prior checkpoint blockade, systemic immunosuppressant use, or recent radiotherapy or other anti-cancer therapy within 4 weeks were excluded. Treatment consisted of either cemiplimab 350 mg every 2 weeks or pembrolizumab 200 mg every 3 weeks. RECIST version 1.1 was the standard used to evaluate clinical response. The study performed paired single-cell RNA and TCR sequencing on site-matched tumors from BCC or SCC patients before and after anti-PD-1 therapy. While on anti-PD-1 treatment, some of the patients also continued taking daily vismodegib 150 mg. To compare blood and tumor clonotypes, bulk TCR sequencing was performed on some 10 peripheral blood samples from a handful of patients. On average, peripheral blood samples yielded about 37,000 unique clonotypes and some 110,000 TCR templates (range 24,679-257,772).

The immunoSEQ platform was used to carry out deep TCRbeta sequencing. In the original analysis: Only productive rearrangements were exported from the immunoSEQ Analyzer for further analysis. T cell phenotypes were assigned to bulk TCRbeta clonotypes by matching to single-cell RNA+TCR-seq clones sharing the same TCRbeta sequence. Tumor enrichment of a clone was calculated by dividing the clone's tumor frequency by the clone's PBMC frequency, both taken from bulk TCR sequencing. GLIPH was used to group TCRs into specificity groups, clusters of distinct TCRs likely recognizing common antigens via shared CDR3 motifs. TCRdb retrieved this table from immuneACCESS and kept in-frame rearrangements only. Not all clones are present; in checked studies, unresolved V genes account for under half, and no reason is known for the remainder. V, J and clone size reflect that table, while D and trimming were determined from the DNA. The sample table records tens of thousands of clones; 73% of these occur just once. The ten largest clones represent 30% to 50% of the sample.

Results and caveats for the whole study, not just this receptor: Around two fifths of tumor TCR clonotypes were found in blood, and some novel exhausted tumor clones appeared in pre-treatment blood, suggesting peripheral recruitment. Where the novel T cell clones came from was not determined, and possible sources could include lymphoid organs or rare unexpanded clones inside the tumor or in the tumor periphery.

The intended sense of this specimen's time point label: after anti-PD-1 therapy. For bulk TCRbeta sequencing, genomic DNA was extracted from tumor biopsies or peripheral blood, and input amounts ranged from about 616 ng to 6,500 ng. All patients had histologically proven advanced or metastatic basal or squamous cell carcinoma and were poor candidates for surgical resection. Of the approximately 10 patients in the basal cell carcinoma cohort, about eight underwent bulk tumor TCR sequencing. Regarding this clone: Its binding antigen is unknown. No base quality values were provided; no much bigger clone lies one nucleotide off.

From the cysteine up to the phenylalanine, the CDR3 has a length of 13 residues. This entry keeps only the CDR3 DNA: 39 bases, framed from base 1. Based on the germline V gene, the CDR1 and CDR2 sequences are LGHNA and YSLEER. Deletion took 2 bases off V and 6 bases off J, with a span of 7 bases between the germline ends. The chain uses TRBV4-3 and TRBJ1-4, with the D gene call left open. The receptor was derived from a human donor with basal cell carcinoma. The sequenced sample was PBMCs, obtained after anti-PD-1 treatment. CDR3 sequence: CASSQRLDEKLFF. The nucleotides read TGCGCCAGCAGCCAACGTCTCGATGAAAAACTGTTTTTT.